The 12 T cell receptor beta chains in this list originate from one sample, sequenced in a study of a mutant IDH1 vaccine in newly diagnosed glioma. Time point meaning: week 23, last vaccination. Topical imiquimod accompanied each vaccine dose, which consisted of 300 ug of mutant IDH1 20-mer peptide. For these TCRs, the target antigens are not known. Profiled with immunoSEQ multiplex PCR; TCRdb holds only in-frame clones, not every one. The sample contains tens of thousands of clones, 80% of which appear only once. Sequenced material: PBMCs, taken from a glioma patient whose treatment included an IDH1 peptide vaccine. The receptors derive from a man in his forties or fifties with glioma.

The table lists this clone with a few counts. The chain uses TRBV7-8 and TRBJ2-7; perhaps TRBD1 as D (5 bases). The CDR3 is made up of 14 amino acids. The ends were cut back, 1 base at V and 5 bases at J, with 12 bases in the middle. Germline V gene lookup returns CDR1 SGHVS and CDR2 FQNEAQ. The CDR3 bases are TGTGCCAGCAGCTTAGGCTCAGGGCTCAACGAGCAGTACTTC. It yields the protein CASSLGSGLNEQYF.

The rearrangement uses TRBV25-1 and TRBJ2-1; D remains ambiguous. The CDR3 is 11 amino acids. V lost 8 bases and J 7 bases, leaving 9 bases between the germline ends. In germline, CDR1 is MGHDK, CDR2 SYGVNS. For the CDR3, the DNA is TGTGCCAGCGTATCCTGGAATGAGCAGTTCTTC. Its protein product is CASVSWNEQFF.

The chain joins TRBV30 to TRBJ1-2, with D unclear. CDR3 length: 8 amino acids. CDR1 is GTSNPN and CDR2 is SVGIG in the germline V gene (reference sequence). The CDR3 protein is CAGNGYTF. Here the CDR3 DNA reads TGTGCAGGGAACGGCTACACCTTC.

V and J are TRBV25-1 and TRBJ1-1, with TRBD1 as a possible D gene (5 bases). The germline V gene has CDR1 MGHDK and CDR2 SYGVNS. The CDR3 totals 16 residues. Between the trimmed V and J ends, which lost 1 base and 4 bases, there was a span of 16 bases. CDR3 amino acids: CASSEFDSRIVTEAFF. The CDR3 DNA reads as TGTGCCAGCAGTGAATTTGACAGCCGTATAGTCACTGAAGCTTTCTTT.

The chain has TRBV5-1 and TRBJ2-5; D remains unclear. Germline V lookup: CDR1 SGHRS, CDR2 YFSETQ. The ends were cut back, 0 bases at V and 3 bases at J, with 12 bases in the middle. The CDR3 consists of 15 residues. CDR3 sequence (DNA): TGCGCCAGCAGCTTGGCCGCGATTGTCGAAGAGACCCAGTACTTC. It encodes CASSLAAIVEETQYF.

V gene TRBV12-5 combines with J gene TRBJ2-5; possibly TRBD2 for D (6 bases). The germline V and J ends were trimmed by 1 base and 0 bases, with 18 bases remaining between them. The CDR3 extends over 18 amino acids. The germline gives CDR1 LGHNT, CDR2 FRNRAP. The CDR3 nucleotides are TGTGCTAGTGGTTTGGACGAGGCTAGCGACCCGCACCAAGAGACCCAGTACTTC. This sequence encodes CASGLDEASDPHQETQYF.

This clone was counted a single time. CDR3 in amino acids: CASSEAIGGGIYGYTF. CDR3 sequence (DNA): TGTGCCAGCAGTGAAGCGATAGGAGGGGGGATCTATGGCTACACCTTC. V usage is TRBV2 and J usage is TRBJ1-2, with a possible D match to TRBD1 (6 bases). Deletions cut 0 bases from V and 4 bases from J, with 15 bases between. CDR1 is SNHLY and CDR2 is FYNNEI in the germline V gene. The CDR3 is 16 amino acids.

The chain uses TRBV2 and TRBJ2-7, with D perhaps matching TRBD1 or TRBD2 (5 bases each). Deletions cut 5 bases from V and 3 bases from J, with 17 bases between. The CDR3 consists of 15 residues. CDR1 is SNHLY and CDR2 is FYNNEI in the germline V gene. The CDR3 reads CASSQSLLGVYEQYF. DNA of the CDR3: TGTGCCAGCAGTCAATCGCTACTAGGGGTCTACGAGCAGTACTTC.

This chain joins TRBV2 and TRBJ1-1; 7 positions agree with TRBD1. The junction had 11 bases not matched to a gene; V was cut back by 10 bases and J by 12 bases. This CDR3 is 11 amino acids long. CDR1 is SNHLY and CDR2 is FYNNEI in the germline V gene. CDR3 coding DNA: TGTGCCACAGTGCCCGGGACAGCGACTTTCTTT. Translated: CATVPGTATFF.

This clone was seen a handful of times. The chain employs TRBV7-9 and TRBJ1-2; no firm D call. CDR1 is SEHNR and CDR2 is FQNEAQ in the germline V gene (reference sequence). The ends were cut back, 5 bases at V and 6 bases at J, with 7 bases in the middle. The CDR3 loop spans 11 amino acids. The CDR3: CASSRNHGYTF. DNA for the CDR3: TGTGCCAGCAGCCGTAATCATGGCTACACCTTC.

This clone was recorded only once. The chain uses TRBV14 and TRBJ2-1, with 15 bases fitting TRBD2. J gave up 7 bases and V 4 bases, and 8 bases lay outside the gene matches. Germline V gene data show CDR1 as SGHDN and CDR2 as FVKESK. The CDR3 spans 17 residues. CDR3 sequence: CASSPGTSGGRRNEQFF. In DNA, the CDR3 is TGTGCCAGCAGCCCAGGGACTAGCGGGGGGCGGAGGAATGAGCAGTTCTTC. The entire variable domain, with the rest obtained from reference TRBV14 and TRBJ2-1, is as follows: EAGVTQFPSHSVIEKGQTVTLRCDPISGHDNLYWYRRVMGKEIKFLLHFVKESKQDESGMPNNRFLAERTGGTYSTLKVQPAELEDSGVYFCASSPGTSGGRRNEQFFGPGTRLTVL.

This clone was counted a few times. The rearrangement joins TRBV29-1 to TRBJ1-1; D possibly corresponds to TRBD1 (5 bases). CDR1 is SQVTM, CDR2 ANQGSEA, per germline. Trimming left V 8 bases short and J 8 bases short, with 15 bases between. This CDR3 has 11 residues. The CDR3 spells CSSSTGTEAFF. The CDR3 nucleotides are TGCAGCTCGTCAACAGGTACGGAAGCTTTCTTT.